This T cell receptor (beta chain) was captured by sequencing in a study of naive and memory T cell subsets. Documented treatment: skin biopsy from PPD injection site in Mantoux-positive individual. TCR cDNA received a 3' ligated oligonucleotide that carried a UMI. CDR1 and CDR2 from the germline V gene are SGHTA and FQGNSA. The trim removed 6 bases at V and 3 bases at J, leaving 7 bases unmatched. This CDR3 region has 14 residues. Four PCR rounds used nested alpha and beta constant region primers plus the SP2 primer. A single record per CDR3 protein comes from TCRdb applying MiXCR to the UMI-ligation and nested PCR reads. The sample consists of 37,000 or so distinct CDR3 sequences, about 11% of them appearing once. In its sample, this clonotype was seen many times.

Material: skin, obtained from a tuberculin skin test site. V usage is TRBV7-2 and J usage is TRBJ2-5; TRBD2 aligns across 7 bases. This receptor was taken from an adult in good health. The DNA of the CDR3 is TGTGCCAGCAGATCCAGCGGGACGGAAGAGACCCAGTACTTC. This codes for CASRSSGTEETQYF.